These 17 T cell receptor beta chains were all obtained from the same sample, sequenced in a study of shared clonotypes between healthy human individuals. Assay used: immunoSEQ multiplex PCR; TCRdb lists only in-frame clones, some missing. This repertoire shows more than 900,000 clones, about 84% found once; its top ten account for roughly 0.61%. Source material: memory CD4+ T cells from PBMCs. Indicated subset: CD45RA-negative fraction. These receptors all come from a man aged 18 to 30 in good health. Some clones in this sample may be carry-over from other donors' samples.

This chain uses TRBV7-3 with TRBJ2-2, with TRBD1 matching 8 bases. CDR3 size: 16 residues. Unmatched junction bases numbered 5, after V lost 1 base and J lost 4 bases. The germline CDR1 and CDR2 sequences are SGHTA and FQGTGA. The CDR3 coding sequence is TGTGCCAGCAGCTTAATTGACAGGGGTGGCACCGGGGAGCTGTTTTTT. Translated, it gives CASSLIDRGGTGELFF.

The chain uses TRBV18 and TRBJ2-5, with 7 positions matching TRBD1. The CDR3 runs 14 residues. Unmatched junction bases numbered 6, after V lost 6 bases and J lost 2 bases. Germline loops: CDR1 KGHSH, CDR2 LQKENI. The CDR3 is CASSGPGQQETQYF. CDR3 bases: TGTGCCAGCTCGGGACCGGGACAGCAAGAGACCCAGTACTTC.

V is TRBV5-1 and J is TRBJ2-5, with D hard to call. V shed 1 base and J shed 5 bases, with 6 bases lying between them. From germline, CDR1 is SGHRS and CDR2 YFSETQ. This CDR3 comprises 12 residues. CDR3 loop: CASSLNEETQYF. CDR3 coding DNA: TGCGCCAGCAGCTTGAACGAGGAGACCCAGTACTTC. Variable domain in full (rest from reference TRBV5-1 and TRBJ2-5): KAGVTQTPRYLIKTRGQQVTLSCSPISGHRSVSWYQQTPGQGLQFLFEYFSETQRNKGNFPGRFSGRQFSNSRSEMNVSTLELGDSALYLCASSLNEETQYFGPGTRLLVL.

The table lists this clone with a few counts. A far larger clone is just one base off, so this is likely a read error. V gene TRBV30 combines with J gene TRBJ1-1, with D possibly matching TRBD1 (6 bases). CDR1 is GTSNPN, CDR2 SVGIG, per germline (reference sequence). This CDR3 spans 11 amino acids. The CDR3 here is CARSVHRAAFF. The CDR3 DNA reads as TGTGCCCGGAGTGTACACAGGGCCGCTTTCTTT. Full variable domain (missing parts from reference TRBV30 and TRBJ1-1): SQTIHQWPATLVQPVGSPLSLECTVEGTSNPNLYWYRQAAGRGLQLLFYSVGIGQISSEVPQNLSASRPQDRQFILSSKKLLLSDSGFYLCARSVHRAAFFGQGTRLTVV.

The CDR3: CASSWTGGWETQYF. CDR3 in DNA: TGTGCCAGCAGTTGGACAGGGGGCTGGGAGACCCAGTACTTC. This sequence joins TRBV28 and TRBJ2-5; TRBD1 aligns across 11 bases. Unmatched junction bases numbered 3, after V lost 4 bases and J lost 5 bases. This CDR3 contains 14 residues. Germline V CDR1 and CDR2: MDHEN, SYDVKM.

This rearrangement joins TRBV11-1 to TRBJ1-5, with D uncertain. This CDR3 region has 13 residues. Germline V gene sequence: CDR1 SGHAT, CDR2 FQDESV (reference sequence). The ends were cut back, 5 bases at V and 7 bases at J, with 12 bases in the middle. The CDR3 sequence is CASSVLDGQPQHF. For the CDR3, the DNA is TGTGCCAGCAGCGTTCTCGACGGCCAGCCCCAGCATTTT.

This sequence joins TRBV18 and TRBJ2-6, with D uncertain. The CDR3 is made up of 17 amino acids. Germline V CDR1 and CDR2: KGHSH, LQKENI. Trimming removed 3 bases from V and 0 bases from J, with 12 bases in between. CDR3 sequence: CASSPLAVNSGANVLTF. CDR3 in DNA: TGTGCCAGCTCACCCTTAGCAGTTAACTCTGGGGCCAACGTCCTGACTTTC.

The chain uses TRBV28 and TRBJ1-4, with D unresolved. Trimming took off 10 bases at V and 10 bases at J, with 16 bases between the two ends. CDR1 and CDR2 from the germline V gene are MDHEN and SYDVKM. The CDR3 spans 12 residues. CDR3 sequence: CATHAAMGKLFF. In DNA form, the CDR3 reads TGTGCCACCCATGCGGCTATGGGAAAACTGTTTTTT. Complete variable domain (other parts from reference TRBV28 and TRBJ1-4): DVKVTQSSRYLVKRTGEKVFLECVQDMDHENMFWYRQDPGLGLRLIYFSYDVKMKEKGDIPEGYSVSREKKERFSLILESASTNQTSMYLCATHAAMGKLFFGSGTQLSVL.

The chain links TRBV15 to TRBJ1-4, with D maybe TRBD1 (6 bases). Germline CDR1 is LNHNV and CDR2 is YYDKDF (reference sequence). This CDR3 contains 15 residues. Trimming took off 4 bases at V and 7 bases at J, with 16 bases between the two ends. This chain's CDR3 is CATSKPDSLGEKLFF. For the CDR3, the DNA is TGTGCCACCAGCAAACCGGACAGCCTGGGTGAAAAACTGTTTTTT.

This chain connects TRBV5-1 to TRBJ2-3; TRBD2 is a possible D gene (5 bases). Germline CDR1 and CDR2: SGHRS and YFSETQ. The V gene lost 9 bases and the J gene lost 2 bases, with 16 bases spanning the gap. The CDR3 is 14 amino acids. CDR3 loop: CATTDGGLTDTQYF. The CDR3 coding sequence is TGCGCCACCACCGACGGAGGACTCACAGATACGCAGTATTTT.

This chain connects TRBV25-1 to TRBJ2-1; TRBD1 agrees at 7 bases. The ends lost 5 bases at V and 4 bases at J; junction bases unmatched: 17. CDR1 and CDR2 from the germline V gene are MGHDK and SYGVNS. CDR3 length: 18 amino acids. The CDR3 loop is CASSTGRGGPRSYNEQFF. CDR3 DNA sequence: TGTGCCAGCAGTACAGGGCGAGGGGGCCCGAGATCGTACAATGAGCAGTTCTTC.

The chain employs TRBV9 and TRBJ2-5; the D is unclear. Germline assignment: CDR1 SGDLS and CDR2 YYNGEE. The CDR3 loop spans 16 amino acids. V was shortened by 3 bases and J by 1 base, with 16 bases between the two germline ends. The CDR3 is CASSAHGQWGQETQYF. CDR3 bases: TGTGCCAGCAGCGCGCACGGTCAATGGGGCCAAGAGACCCAGTACTTC.

V is TRBV10-2 and J is TRBJ1-2, with TRBD1 identical over 7 bases. CDR3 size: 14 residues. Trimming at V came to 8 bases and at J to 4 bases, leaving 10 bases not matched to a gene. Germline CDR1 WSHSY, CDR2 SAAADI. CDR3 nucleotides: TGCGCCAGCCAGCAAGACAGGGAGGGCTATGGCTACACCTTC. Translated, it gives CASQQDREGYGYTF.

The V and J genes are TRBV28 and TRBJ1-3; D call uncertain. The CDR3 is 14 amino acids. Germline loops: CDR1 MDHEN, CDR2 SYDVKM. Trimming pared 7 bases from V and 2 bases from J, leaving 12 bases between. As DNA, the CDR3 is TGTGCCAGCAAGTTCGGGGTCCCTGGAAACACCATATATTTT. This translates into CASKFGVPGNTIYF.

Remarks on this clone: A much larger clonotype is one base distant, so this may be a read error. The J gene is TRBJ1-1, the V gene TRBV5-6; the match to TRBD1 covers 9 bases. Unmatched junction bases numbered 5, after V lost 1 base and J lost 7 bases. This CDR3 comprises 14 residues. Per germline, CDR1 SGHDT and CDR2 YYEEEE. CDR3 region: CASSLFGQGSEAFF. DNA of the CDR3: TGTGCCAGCAGCTTGTTCGGACAGGGGAGTGAAGCTTTCTTT.

In DNA, the CDR3 is TGTGCCAATCACCGGGACAGAGGTGGCTACACCTTC. Amino acids: CANHRDRGGYTF. The chain has TRBV2 and TRBJ1-2; 7 bases are a match to TRBD1. The CDR3 has 12 amino acids. From germline, CDR1 is SNHLY and CDR2 FYNNEI. The J segment lost 7 bases and the V segment lost 10 bases, leaving 9 bases of the junction unmatched.

The chain carries TRBV21-1 and TRBJ2-5. TRBV21-1 represents a pseudogene. CDR3 length equals 14 residues. The CDR3 here is CASSSPTIDETQYF. The CDR3 DNA sequence: TGTGCCAGCAGCAGTCCCACCATTGACGAGACCCAGTACTTC.